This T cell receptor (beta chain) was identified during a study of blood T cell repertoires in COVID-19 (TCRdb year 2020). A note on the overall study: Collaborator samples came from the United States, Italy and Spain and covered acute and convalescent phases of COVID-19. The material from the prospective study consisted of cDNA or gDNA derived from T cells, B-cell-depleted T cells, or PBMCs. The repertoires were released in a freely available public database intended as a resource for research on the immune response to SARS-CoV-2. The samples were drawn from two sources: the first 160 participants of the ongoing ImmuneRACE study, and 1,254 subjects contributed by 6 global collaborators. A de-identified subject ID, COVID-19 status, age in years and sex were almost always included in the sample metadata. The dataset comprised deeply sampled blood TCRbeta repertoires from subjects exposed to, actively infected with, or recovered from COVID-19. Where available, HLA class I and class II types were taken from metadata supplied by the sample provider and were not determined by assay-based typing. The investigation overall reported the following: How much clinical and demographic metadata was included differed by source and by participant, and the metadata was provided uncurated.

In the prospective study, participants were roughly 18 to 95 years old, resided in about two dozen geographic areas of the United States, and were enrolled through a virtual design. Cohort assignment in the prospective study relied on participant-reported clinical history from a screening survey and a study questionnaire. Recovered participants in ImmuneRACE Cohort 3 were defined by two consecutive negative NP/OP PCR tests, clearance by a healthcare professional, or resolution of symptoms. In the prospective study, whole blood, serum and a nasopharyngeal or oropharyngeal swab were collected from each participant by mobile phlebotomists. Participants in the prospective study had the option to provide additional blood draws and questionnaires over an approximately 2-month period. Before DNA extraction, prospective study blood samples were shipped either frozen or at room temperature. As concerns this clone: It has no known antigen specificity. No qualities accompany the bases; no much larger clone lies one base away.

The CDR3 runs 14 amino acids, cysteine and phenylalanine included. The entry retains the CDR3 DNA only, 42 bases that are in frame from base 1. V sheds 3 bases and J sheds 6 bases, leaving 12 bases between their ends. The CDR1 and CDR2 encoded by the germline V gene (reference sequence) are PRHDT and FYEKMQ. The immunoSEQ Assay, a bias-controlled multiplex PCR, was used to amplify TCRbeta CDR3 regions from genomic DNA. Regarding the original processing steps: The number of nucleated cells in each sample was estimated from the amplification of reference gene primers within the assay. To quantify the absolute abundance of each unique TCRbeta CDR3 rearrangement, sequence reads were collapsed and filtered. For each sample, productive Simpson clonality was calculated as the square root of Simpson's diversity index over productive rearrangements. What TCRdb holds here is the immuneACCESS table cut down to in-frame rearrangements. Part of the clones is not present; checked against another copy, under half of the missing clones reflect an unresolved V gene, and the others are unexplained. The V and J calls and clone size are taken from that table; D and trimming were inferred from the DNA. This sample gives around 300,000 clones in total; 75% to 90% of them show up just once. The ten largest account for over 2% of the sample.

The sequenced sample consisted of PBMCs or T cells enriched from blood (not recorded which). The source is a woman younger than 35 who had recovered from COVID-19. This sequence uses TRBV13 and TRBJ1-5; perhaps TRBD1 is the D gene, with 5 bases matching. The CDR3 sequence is CASSLGREGQPQHF. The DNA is TGTGCCAGCAGCTTGGGCAGGGAGGGTCAGCCCCAGCATTTT.